This is a list of T cell receptor beta chains from one sample in a study of T cells in localized non-small cell lung cancer. TCRdb's table, derived via immunoSEQ multiplex PCR, lists solely in-frame clones and lacks some. The sample includes about 130,000 clones, about 90% of them seen just once. The source was peripheral blood, collected before any cancer treatment. Every receptor here comes from a female donor over 55 with stage I lung adenocarcinoma. Each CDR3 is given with its conserved first and last residue. A D gene is named only where the DNA matches it firmly. Clone size is not always given. Where it is, it says once, few, many or a class for expanded clones.

>NA|TRBV10-3|NA|TRBJ2-3
CAIGSDSTDTQYF
TGTGCCATCGGCTCAGATAGCACAGATACGCAGTATTTT
>NA|TRBV5-1|TRBD1|TRBJ1-4
CASRTGERGANEKLFF
TGCGCCAGCAGGACAGGGGAAAGAGGGGCTAATGAAAAACTGTTTTTT
>NA|TRBV6-5|TRBD1|TRBJ2-7
CASTKTGDEQYF
TGTGCCAGCACTAAGACAGGGGACGAGCAGTACTTC
>NA|TRBV1|NA|TRBJ1-6
CTSSQEGSRGRRNSPLHF
TGCACCAGCAGCCAAGAAGGGAGCCGGGGTCGAAGAAATTCACCCCTCCACTTT
>NA|TRBV14|TRBD2|TRBJ2-7
CASSPQISGRARSYEQYF
TGTGCCAGCAGCCCACAGATTAGCGGGAGGGCCCGTTCCTACGAGCAGTACTTC
>NA|TRBV7-9|NA|TRBJ2-2
CASTPSLYTGELFF
TGTGCCAGCACCCCCTCTCTCTACACCGGGGAGCTGTTTTTT
>NA|TRBV5-4|TRBD2|TRBJ2-1
CASSLGSSLAGSYNEQFF
TGTGCCAGCAGCTTGGGATCGTCGTTAGCGGGGTCCTACAATGAGCAGTTCTTC
>NA|TRBV7-9|NA|TRBJ1-4
CASSTQQGTGEKLFF
TGTGCCAGCAGCACACAACAGGGAACGGGTGAAAAACTGTTTTTT
>NA|TRBV9|NA|TRBJ2-5
CASSPTGTHQETQYF
TGTGCCAGCAGCCCCACTGGGACTCACCAAGAGACCCAGTACTTC
>NA|TRBV7-9|NA|TRBJ1-2
CASSLAPGDGPHF
TGTGCCAGCAGCTTAGCGCCCGGGGACGGGCCTCACTTC
>NA|TRBV9|TRBD2|TRBJ2-7
CASSVGTSGRIFYEQYF
TGTGCCAGCAGCGTAGGGACTAGCGGGAGAATCTTCTACGAGCAGTACTTC
>NA|TRBV11-2|NA|TRBJ1-2
CASTVGRAGDYGYTF
TGTGCCAGCACCGTTGGCAGGGCTGGCGACTATGGCTACACCTTC
>NA|TRBV4-1|TRBD1|TRBJ1-2
CASSQDRGTVGYTF
TGCGCCAGCAGCCAAGATCGGGGGACAGTCGGCTACACCTTC
>NA|TRBV4-1|NA|TRBJ2-1
CASSQEGVAGYNEQFF
TGCGCCAGCAGCCAAGAAGGTGTAGCTGGCTACAATGAGCAGTTCTTC
>NA|TRBV6-5|NA|TRBJ1-1
CASQDRGSTEAFF
TGTGCCAGCCAGGATAGGGGAAGCACTGAAGCTTTCTTT
>NA|TRBV7-9|TRBD2|TRBJ2-2
CASSYPGSAGVIGELFF
TGTGCCAGCAGCTACCCGGGGTCAGCGGGAGTGATCGGGGAGCTGTTTTTT
>NA|TRBV6-6|NA|TRBJ2-7
CASIPRGSSYEQYF
TGTGCCAGCATTCCTCGGGGGAGCTCCTACGAGCAGTACTTC
>NA|TRBV7-9|TRBD1|TRBJ1-5
CASSLGQGYQPQHF
TGTGCCAGCAGTTTAGGACAGGGATACCAGCCCCAGCATTTT
>NA|TRBV7-8|NA|TRBJ2-3
CASSLLPGTHTDTQYF
TGTGCCAGCAGCTTACTCCCAGGGACTCACACAGATACGCAGTATTTT
>NA|TRBV6-1|TRBD2|TRBJ2-1
CASSEFRLAGGEQFF
TGTGCCAGCAGTGAATTTAGACTAGCGGGGGGGGAGCAGTTCTTC
>NA|TRBV6-1|NA|TRBJ2-7
CASSEGPRASSYEQYF
TGTGCCAGCAGTGAAGGACCGAGGGCCAGCTCCTACGAGCAGTACTTC
>NA|TRBV19|NA|TRBJ2-3
CASSILGVTDTQYF
TGTGCCAGTAGTATATTGGGGGTCACAGATACGCAGTATTTT
>NA|TRBV7-8|NA|TRBJ1-2
CASSPLQLYGYTF
TGTGCCAGCAGCCCCCTCCAACTCTATGGCTACACCTTC
>NA|TRBV14|NA|TRBJ2-5
CASSLSGSGVQETQYF
TGTGCCAGCAGCCTTAGCGGATCCGGGGTTCAAGAGACCCAGTACTTC
>NA|TRBV30|NA|TRBJ2-1
CAWSVNLRNEQFF
TGTGCCTGGAGTGTGAATTTGCGGAATGAGCAGTTCTTC
>NA|TRBV9|NA|TRBJ2-1
CASSARRPESSYNEQFF
TGTGCCAGCAGCGCCCGGCGACCCGAAAGCTCCTACAATGAGCAGTTCTTC
>NA|TRBV6-5|NA|TRBJ2-4
CASRLDPSGNIQYF
TGTGCCAGCAGATTAGACCCCTCCGGGAACATTCAGTACTTC
>NA|TRBV5-4|NA|TRBJ2-1
CASSLAGAREEFF
TGTGCCAGCAGCTTGGCGGGGGCGCGAGAAGAGTTCTTC
>NA|TRBV5-4|NA|TRBJ2-3
CASSPAGQSTDTQYF
TGTGCCAGCTCCCCCGCGGGACAGAGCACAGATACGCAGTATTTT
>NA|TRBV16|NA|TRBJ2-6
CASSQSGLLSGANVLTF
TGTGCCAGCAGCCAATCGGGACTCCTCTCTGGGGCCAACGTCCTGACTTTC
>NA|TRBV5-4|TRBD1|TRBJ2-1
CASSIRTGYNEQFF
TGTGCCAGCAGCATACGGACAGGGTACAATGAGCAGTTCTTC
>once|TRBV28|TRBD1|TRBJ1-4
CASSLGRGQGNEKLFF
TGTGCCAGCAGTTTAGGTAGGGGACAGGGGAATGAAAAACTGTTTTTT
>NA|TRBV9|NA|TRBJ2-1
CASSVSPLRDEQFF
TGTGCCAGCAGCGTCTCACCTTTGAGGGATGAGCAGTTCTTC
>NA|TRBV28|NA|TRBJ2-3
CASSPRDRYTDTQYF
TGTGCCAGCTCACCTCGGGACCGTTACACAGATACGCAGTATTTT
>NA|TRBV5-6|TRBD1|TRBJ2-5
CASSPGTEETQYF
TGTGCCAGCAGCCCAGGGACAGAAGAGACCCAGTACTTC
>NA|TRBV5-1|NA|TRBJ2-3
CASSLVADTQYF
TGCGCCAGCAGCTTGGTAGCAGATACGCAGTATTTT
>NA|TRBV6-5|TRBD2|TRBJ2-1
CASSRTSGRWNEQFF
TGTGCCAGCAGTAGGACTAGCGGGAGGTGGAATGAGCAGTTCTTC
>NA|TRBV10-1|NA|TRBJ1-6
CASSGQINSPLHF
TGCGCCAGCAGTGGACAAATTAATTCACCCCTCCACTTT
>once|TRBV7-9|NA|TRBJ1-2
CASSLQGRDGYTF
TGTGCCAGCAGCTTACAGGGGAGGGATGGCTACACCTTC
>few|TRBV5-1|NA|TRBJ1-1
CASSLVAGHEAFF
TGCGCCAGCAGCTTGGTGGCGGGACATGAAGCTTTCTTT
>NA|TRBV1|NA|TRBJ2-4
CTSSQERKDGHIQYF
TGCACCAGCAGCCAAGAGAGGAAGGACGGTCACATTCAGTACTTC
>NA|TRBV5-1|NA|TRBJ2-5
CASSLGSAGWETQYF
TGCGCCAGCAGCTTGGGTTCCGCAGGGTGGGAGACCCAGTACTTC
>NA|TRBV2|TRBD1|TRBJ2-7
CATKTGGSYEQYF
TGTGCCACCAAGACAGGGGGCTCCTACGAGCAGTACTTC
>NA|TRBV7-9|TRBD1|TRBJ2-7
CASSWDRAGHEQYF
TGTGCCAGCAGCTGGGACAGGGCAGGGCACGAGCAGTACTTC
>NA|TRBV7-8|NA|TRBJ2-3
CASRPAGHTDTQYF
TGTGCCAGCAGACCCGCGGGACACACAGATACGCAGTATTTT
>NA|TRBV5-5|NA|TRBJ1-1
CASSLATGVYTEAFF
TGTGCCAGCAGCTTGGCCACGGGAGTCTACACTGAAGCTTTCTTT